This TCR beta chain was sequenced in a study of T-cell memory formation after mild COVID-19. Study outcomes and limitations: CD4+ bias marked clones expanding day 15 to 37, unlike balanced contracting clones.

A word on this clonotype: As yet, its antigen is unknown.

TCRdb processed the 5' RACE reads anew with MiXCR; each CDR3 protein has one entry. The sample has approximately 350,000 distinct CDR3 sequences, 25% to 30% seen once. This CDR3 spans 12 amino acids. Trimming removed 3 bases from V and 6 bases from J, with 9 bases in between. Germline-derived CDR1 and CDR2 are SGHTA and FQGNSA. This clonotype was obtained from an adult woman who had mild COVID-19 (a few samples of this study predate the infection). Cell type and time point are not known. The sequencing sample was made of PBMCs or a T cell subset sorted from them (not recorded which). The chain couples TRBV7-2 to TRBJ2-7, with a possible D match to TRBD1 (5 bases). The chain's CDR3 is CASSFATAEQYF. CDR3 DNA: TGTGCCAGCAGCTTTGCGACAGCCGAGCAGTACTTC.